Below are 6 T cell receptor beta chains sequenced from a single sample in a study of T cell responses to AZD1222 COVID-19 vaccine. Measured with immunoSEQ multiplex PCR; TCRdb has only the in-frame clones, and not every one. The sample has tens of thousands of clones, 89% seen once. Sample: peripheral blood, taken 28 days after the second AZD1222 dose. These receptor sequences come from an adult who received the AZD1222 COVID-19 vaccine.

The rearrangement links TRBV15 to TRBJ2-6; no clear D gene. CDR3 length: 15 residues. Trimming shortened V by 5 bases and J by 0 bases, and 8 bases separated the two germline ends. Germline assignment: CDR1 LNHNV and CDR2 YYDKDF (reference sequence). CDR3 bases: TGTGCCACCAGCCGATCCTTCTCTGGGGCCAACGTCCTGACTTTC. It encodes CATSRSFSGANVLTF.

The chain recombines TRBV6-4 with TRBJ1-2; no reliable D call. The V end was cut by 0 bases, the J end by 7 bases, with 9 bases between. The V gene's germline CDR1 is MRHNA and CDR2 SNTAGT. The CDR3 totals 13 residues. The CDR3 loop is CASSDSGGFGYTF. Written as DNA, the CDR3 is TGTGCCAGCAGTGACTCGGGAGGGTTTGGCTACACCTTC.

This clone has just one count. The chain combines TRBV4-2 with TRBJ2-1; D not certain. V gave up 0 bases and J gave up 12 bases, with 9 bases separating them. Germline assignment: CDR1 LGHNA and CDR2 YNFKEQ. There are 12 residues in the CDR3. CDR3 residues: CASSQDHWWQFF. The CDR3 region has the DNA TGTGCCAGCAGCCAAGATCATTGGTGGCAGTTCTTC.

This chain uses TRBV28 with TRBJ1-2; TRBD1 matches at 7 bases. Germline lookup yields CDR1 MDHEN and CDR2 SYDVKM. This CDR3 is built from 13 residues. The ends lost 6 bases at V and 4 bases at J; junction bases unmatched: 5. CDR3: CASSPGGAYGYTF. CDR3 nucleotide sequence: TGTGCCAGCAGCCCAGGGGGTGCCTATGGCTACACCTTC.

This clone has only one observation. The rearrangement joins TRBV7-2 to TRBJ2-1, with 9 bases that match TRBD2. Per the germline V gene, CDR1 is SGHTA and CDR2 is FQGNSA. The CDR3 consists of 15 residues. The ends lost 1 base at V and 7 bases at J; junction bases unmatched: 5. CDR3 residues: CASSLDLAGSNEQFF. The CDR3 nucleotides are TGTGCCAGCAGCTTAGACCTAGCGGGGTCGAATGAGCAGTTCTTC. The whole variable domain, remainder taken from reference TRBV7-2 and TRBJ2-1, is GAGVSQSPSNKVTEKGKDVELRCDPISGHTALYWYRQSLGQGLEFLIYFQGNSAPDKSGLPSDRFSAERTGGSVSTLTIQRTQQEDSAVYLCASSLDLAGSNEQFFGPGTRLTVL.

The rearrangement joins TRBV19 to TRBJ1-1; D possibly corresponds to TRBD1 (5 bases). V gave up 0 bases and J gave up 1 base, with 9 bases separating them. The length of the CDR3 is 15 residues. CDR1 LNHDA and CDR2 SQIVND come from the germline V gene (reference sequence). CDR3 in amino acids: CASSIDGAGNTEAFF. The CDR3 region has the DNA TGTGCCAGTAGTATAGATGGGGCGGGGAACACTGAAGCTTTCTTT. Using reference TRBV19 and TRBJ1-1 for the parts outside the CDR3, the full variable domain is DGGITQSPKYLFRKEGQNVTLSCEQNLNHDAMYWYRQDPGQGLRLIYYSQIVNDFQKGDIAEGYSVSREKKESFPLTVTSAQKNPTAFYLCASSIDGAGNTEAFFGQGTRLTVV.